This is a list of T cell receptor beta chains from one sample in a study of T cell responses to AZD1222 COVID-19 vaccine. Sequencing used immunoSEQ multiplex PCR; TCRdb keeps in-frame clones, though not all of them. The sample has some 180,000 clones, just over 90% seen once. Sample: peripheral blood, taken 28 days after the second dose of the MenACWY control vaccine. All receptors derive from an adult who received the MenACWY meningococcal vaccine as a control. CDR3s include the opening cysteine and the closing phenylalanine or tryptophan.

>TRBV24-1|TRBJ2-1
CATSEGGQLTHNEQFF
>TRBV5-4|TRBJ1-5
CASSSTQGRSNQPQHF
>TRBV9|TRBJ1-1
CASSDNPIPNTEAFF
>TRBV5-1|TRBJ2-7
CASSLALGTVEQYF
>TRBV3-1/TRBV3-2|TRBJ2-1
CASSPEGLAGGGYNEQFF
>TRBV5-1|TRBJ1-1
CASRSGQNTEAFF
>TRBV12-3/TRBV12-4|TRBJ2-5
CASSKRETQYF
>TRBV23-1|TRBJ2-7
CASSLVTEHGQGTTF
>TRBV10-3|TRBJ1-1
CAISESGRMNTEAFF
>TRBV3-1/TRBV3-2|TRBJ1-1
CASSARDRTEAFF
>TRBV28|TRBJ1-2
CASRTGTGAIGGYTF
>TRBV27|TRBJ2-7
CASSSRDRGPEQYF
>TRBV6-6|TRBJ1-2
CASSYSGRSSYGYTF
>TRBV5-1|TRBJ2-7
CATTTSGTYEQYF
>TRBV10-2|TRBJ1-3
CASSTQGDTIYF
>TRBV7-2|TRBJ1-1
CASSLEGANTEAFF
>TRBV30|TRBJ2-5
CAWCTGGQETQYF
>TRBV7-3|TRBJ2-6
CASSSEFSGANVLTF
>TRBV12-3/TRBV12-4|TRBJ2-2
CASIAGFTGELFF
>TRBV27|TRBJ2-2
CASSLRSGVSPGELFF
>TRBV11-2|TRBJ2-7
CASSPWTATYEQYF
>TRBV20-1|TRBJ2-5
CSAKGETQYF
>TRBV6-5|TRBJ1-2
CASRLKGAGGGYTF
>TRBV5-1|TRBJ1-5
CASSPLVDQPQHF
>TRBV7-2|TRBJ1-2
CASSLHARDSANYGYTF
>TRBV5-5|TRBJ2-6
CASSPTPGSSGANVLTF
>TRBV27|TRBJ1-1
CASRQGGTEAFF
>TRBV3-1/TRBV3-2|TRBJ1-1
CASGPGFLGTEAFF
>TRBV7-2|TRBJ1-6
CASSRTGVHNSPLHF
>TRBV5-1|TRBJ2-5
CASSDGTVPQETQYF
>TRBV9|TRBJ1-2
CASSVDLGNGYTF
>TRBV6-1|TRBJ2-7
CASSELIGPGLATNPRYEQYF
>TRBV5-6|TRBJ2-7
CASTFGTGIYEQYF
>TRBV29-1|TRBJ2-5
CSIIAGGETQYF
>TRBV7-9|TRBJ1-2
CASSYADRVDYGYTF
>TRBV3-1/TRBV3-2|TRBJ2-1
CASSQELAGVFGEQFF
>TRBV21-1|TRBJ1-4
CASTTGRAEKLFF
>TRBV4-1|TRBJ2-2
CASSQEASAYTGELFF
>TRBV7-2|TRBJ1-5
CASSPVQGVNQPQHF
>TRBV6-5|TRBJ2-1
CASSYGSGNPGTQQFF
>TRBV7-9|TRBJ1-1
CASSSPTGPAMNTEAFF
>TRBV28|TRBJ2-7
CASSRDAQTRQVYEQYF
>TRBV9|TRBJ2-2
CASSVGQGGDTGELFF
>TRBV5-1|TRBJ2-7
CASSLARQGAYEQYF
>TRBV4-3|TRBJ2-2
CASSGGPNTGELFF
>TRBV12-5|TRBJ1-4
CATTPRGAESNEKLFF
>TRBV25-1|TRBJ2-1
CASTPSGSPYNEQFF
>TRBV7-9|TRBJ1-2
CASSTDGPLYVGYTF
>TRBV24-1|TRBJ2-3
CATSDRWGPDAQYF
>TRBV12-3/TRBV12-4|TRBJ1-2
CASSLGDRAGYTF
>TRBV18|TRBJ2-5
CASSPPVQGVSETQYF
>TRBV4-3|TRBJ2-3
CASSHRLSTDTQYF